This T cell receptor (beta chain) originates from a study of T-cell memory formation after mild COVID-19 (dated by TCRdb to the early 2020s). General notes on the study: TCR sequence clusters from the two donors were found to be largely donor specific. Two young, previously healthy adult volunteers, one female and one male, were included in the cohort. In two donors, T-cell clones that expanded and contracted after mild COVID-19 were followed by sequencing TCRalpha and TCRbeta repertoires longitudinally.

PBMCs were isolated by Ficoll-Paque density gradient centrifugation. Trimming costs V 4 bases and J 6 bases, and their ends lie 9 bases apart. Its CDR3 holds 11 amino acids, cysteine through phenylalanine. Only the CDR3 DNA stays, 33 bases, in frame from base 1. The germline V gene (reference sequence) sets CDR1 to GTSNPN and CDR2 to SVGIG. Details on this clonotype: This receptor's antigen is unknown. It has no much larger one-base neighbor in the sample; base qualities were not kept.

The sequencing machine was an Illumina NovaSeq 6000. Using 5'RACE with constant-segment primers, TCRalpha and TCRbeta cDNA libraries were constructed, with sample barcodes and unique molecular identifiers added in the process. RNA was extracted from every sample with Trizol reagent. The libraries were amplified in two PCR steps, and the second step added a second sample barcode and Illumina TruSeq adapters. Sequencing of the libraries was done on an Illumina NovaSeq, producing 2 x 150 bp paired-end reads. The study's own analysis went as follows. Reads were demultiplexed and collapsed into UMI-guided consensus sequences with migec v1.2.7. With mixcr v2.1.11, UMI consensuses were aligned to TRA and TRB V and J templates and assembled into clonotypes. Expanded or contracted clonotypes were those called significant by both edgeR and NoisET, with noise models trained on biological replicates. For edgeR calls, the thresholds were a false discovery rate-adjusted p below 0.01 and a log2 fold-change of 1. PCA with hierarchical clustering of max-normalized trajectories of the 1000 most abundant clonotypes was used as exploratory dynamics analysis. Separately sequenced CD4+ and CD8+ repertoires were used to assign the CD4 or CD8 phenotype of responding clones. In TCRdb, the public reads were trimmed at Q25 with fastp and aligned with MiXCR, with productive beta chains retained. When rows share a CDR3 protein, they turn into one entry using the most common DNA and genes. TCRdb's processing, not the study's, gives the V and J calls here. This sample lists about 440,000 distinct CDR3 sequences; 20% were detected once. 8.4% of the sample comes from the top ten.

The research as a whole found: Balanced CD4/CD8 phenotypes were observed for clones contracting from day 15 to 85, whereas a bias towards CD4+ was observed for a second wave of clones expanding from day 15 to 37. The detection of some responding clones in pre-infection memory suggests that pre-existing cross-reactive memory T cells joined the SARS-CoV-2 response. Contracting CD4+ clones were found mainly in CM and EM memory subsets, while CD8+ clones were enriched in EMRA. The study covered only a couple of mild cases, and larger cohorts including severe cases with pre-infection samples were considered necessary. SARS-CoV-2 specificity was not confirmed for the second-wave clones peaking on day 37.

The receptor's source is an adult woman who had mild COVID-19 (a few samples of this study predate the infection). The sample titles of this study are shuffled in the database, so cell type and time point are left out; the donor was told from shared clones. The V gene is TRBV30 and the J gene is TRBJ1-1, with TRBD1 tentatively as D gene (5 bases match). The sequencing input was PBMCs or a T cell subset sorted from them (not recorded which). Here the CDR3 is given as CAWMDTAEAFF. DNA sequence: TGTGCCTGGATGGACACCGCTGAAGCTTTCTTT.